Sequencing of this T cell receptor beta chain was carried out in a study of blood T cell repertoires in COVID-19. Study-wide background: Acute and convalescent COVID-19 samples came from the United States, Italy and Spain. Sample material is recorded as cDNA or gDNA derived from T cells, B-cell-depleted T cells, or PBMCs.

Source study methods: Amplification of reference gene primers provided the estimated nucleated cell counts. The repertoire was sequenced with immunoSEQ multiplex PCR; TCRdb's copy has only in-frame clones and lacks some. The D gene and trimming were derived from the DNA, and the V and J assignments and clone size from that table. The table lists about 150,000 clones, under 90% of them singletons. The CDR3 has 15 residues. Germline V lookup: CDR1 SGHTA, CDR2 FQGNSA. The V end lost 3 bases, the J end lost 5 bases, and 11 bases lay between the germline ends. The rearrangement links TRBV7-2 to TRBJ1-6, with D hard to call. Sequencing was carried out using peripheral blood. This receptor was taken from a woman older than 75 with active or convalescent COVID-19. CDR3 sequence: CASSFRQINNSPLHF. CDR3 bases: TGTGCCAGCAGCTTCCGCCAGATTAATAATTCACCCCTCCACTTT.